These 23 T cell receptor beta chains originate from one sample sequenced in a study of cytomegalovirus exposure and HLA in healthy donors. PCR used 60 Vbeta primers and 13 Jbeta primers. The protocol was immunoSEQ multiplex PCR, while the TCRdb copy is restricted to in-frame clones and leaves out a portion. The data show 100,000 to 120,000 clones, 67% seen once. Input material: PBMCs. Receptors originate from a man between 18 and 29 years old in good health and CMV-seropositive.

The CDR3 region is CASSQEKGTSGGAHEQFF. CDR3 sequence (DNA): TGTGCCAGCAGCCAAGAGAAAGGTACTAGCGGGGGGGCCCATGAGCAGTTCTTC. The J gene is TRBJ2-1, the V gene TRBV4-2; 13 bases are shared with TRBD2. Per germline, CDR1 LGHNA and CDR2 YNFKEQ. J was trimmed by 8 bases and V by 0 bases; bases with no gene match: 10. This CDR3 contains 18 residues.

The J gene is TRBJ2-5, the V gene TRBV7-6, with 7 nucleotides matching TRBD1. Germline loops: CDR1 SGHVS, CDR2 FNYEAQ. V lost 0 bases and J lost 5; bases outside the gene matches: 6. CDR3 length: 15 residues. The CDR3 loop is CASSLALGRGETQYF. The CDR3 DNA reads as TGTGCCAGCAGCTTAGCGCTGGGCAGGGGGGAGACCCAGTACTTC.

The CDR3 DNA is TGCGCCAGCAGTGAGTCCTCCGGGGAGCTGTTTTTT. As protein: CASSESSGELFF. The V and J genes are TRBV10-1 and TRBJ2-2, with D unresolved. The V end was cut by 0 bases, the J end by 6 bases, with 2 bases between. The germline V gene encodes CDR1 WNHNN and CDR2 SYGVQD (reference sequence). This CDR3 contains 12 residues.

This clone was counted ten times or more. The rearrangement uses TRBV28 and TRBJ2-1, with TRBD1 identical over 12 bases. Germline CDR1 reads MDHEN; CDR2 reads SYDVKM. V dropped 5 bases and J dropped 8; count of bases not matched to a gene: 4. The CDR3 runs 14 residues. CDR3 sequence: CASSPGTGGHEQFF. The CDR3 DNA reads TGTGCCAGCAGTCCCGGGACAGGGGGCCATGAGCAGTTCTTC. The full variable domain, completed using reference TRBV28 and TRBJ2-1, is DVKVTQSSRYLVKRTGEKVFLECVQDMDHENMFWYRQDPGLGLRLIYFSYDVKMKEKGDIPEGYSVSREKKERFSLILESASTNQTSMYLCASSPGTGGHEQFFGPGTRLTVL.

V and J are TRBV27 and TRBJ2-2, with a tentative D call TRBD2 (7 bases). Trimming left V 2 bases short and J 5 bases short, with 24 bases between. The CDR3 is 19 residues long. The germline gives CDR1 MNHEY, CDR2 SMNVEV (reference sequence). The CDR3 protein is CASSLGGPGQGGGTGELFF. The CDR3 bases are TGTGCCAGCAGTTTAGGCGGGCCGGGGCAGGGAGGGGGAACCGGGGAGCTGTTTTTT.

V and J are TRBV6-1 and TRBJ1-2, with 8 bases aligning to TRBD1. Trimming took 6 bases from V and 3 from J; bases not matched to a gene: 0. Germline V gene data show CDR1 as MNHNS and CDR2 as SASEGT. The CDR3 has 12 residues. The CDR3: CASRTGDYGYTF. CDR3 nucleotide sequence: TGTGCCAGCAGGACAGGGGACTATGGCTACACCTTC.

In its sample, this clone was seen a few times. V usage is TRBV6-1 and J usage is TRBJ2-7; D might be TRBD1 (6 bases). CDR3 length: 13 amino acids. CDR1 is MNHNS and CDR2 is SASEGT in the germline V gene. The V gene lost 7 bases and the J gene lost 6 bases, with 16 bases spanning the gap. The DNA of the CDR3 is TGTGCCAGCATCCCACAGGGAATCGGCGAGCAGTACGTC. This codes for CASIPQGIGEQYV.

This clone was observed once. In DNA, the CDR3 is TGTGCCAGCTCCCCCGGGACATTCGAGACCCAGTACTTC. Encoded protein: CASSPGTFETQYF. J is TRBJ2-5 and V is TRBV7-7, with D tentatively TRBD1 (6 bases). This CDR3 contains 13 residues. Germline loops: CDR1 SSHAT, CDR2 FNYEAQ (reference sequence). The V and J ends lost 8 bases and 5 bases respectively, with 15 bases between them.

The CDR3 nucleotides read TGCGCCAGCAGCCCGCGCGGGACTGGATCTCGGGATACGCAGTATTTT. Encoded protein: CASSPRGTGSRDTQYF. This chain links TRBV4-1 with TRBJ2-3, with a weak D call TRBD2 (6 bases). Germline-derived CDR1 and CDR2 are MGHRA and YSYEKL. V dropped 4 bases and J dropped 6 bases, with 20 bases sitting between them. The CDR3 contains 16 residues.

This clone appeared a few times. The V and J genes are TRBV6-1 and TRBJ1-1; D ambiguous. This CDR3 has 13 amino acids. With 6 bases removed from V and 2 bases from J, the gap between germline ends came to 10 bases. The germline V gene encodes CDR1 MNHNS and CDR2 SASEGT. The CDR3 region is CASRTRVNTEAFF. The CDR3, as DNA: TGTGCCAGCAGGACGAGGGTTAACACTGAAGCTTTCTTT.

CDR3 sequence (DNA): TGTGCCAGTAGTCCGAGGGTCCTGGCTGAAGCTTTCTTT. Protein sequence: CASSPRVLAEAFF. The genes are TRBV19 and TRBJ1-1; D remains ambiguous. CDR1 and CDR2 (germline): LNHDA, SQIVND (reference sequence). V lost 5 bases and J lost 6, with 13 bases in between. The CDR3 totals 13 residues.

Only one count was recorded for this clone. V usage is TRBV9 and J usage is TRBJ2-3; TRBD1 aligns across 8 bases. This CDR3 has 16 residues. Germline V CDR1 and CDR2: SGDLS, YYNGEE. The V gene end was trimmed by 3 bases and the J gene end by 1 base; junction bases not matched to a gene: 7. Here the CDR3 DNA reads TGTGCCAGCAGCGCCTACTCGGGACAGGGCACAGATACGCAGTATTTT. Amino acids: CASSAYSGQGTDTQYF.

This clone was detected only a few times. The CDR3 DNA reads TGTGCCAGCAGCCCTTACAGGGGGACATCAAATGGCTACACCTTC. This gives the protein CASSPYRGTSNGYTF. The chain joins TRBV14 to TRBJ1-2; 8 positions agree with TRBD1. Germline CDR1 and CDR2: SGHDN and FVKESK. The CDR3 spans 15 residues. The junction had 10 bases not matched to a gene; V was cut back by 4 bases and J by 6 bases.

CDR3 loop: CASSLAQNQPQHF. For the CDR3, the DNA is TGTGCCAGCAGTCTCGCGCAAAATCAGCCCCAGCATTTT. This rearrangement joins TRBV28 to TRBJ1-5, with no clear D. The CDR3 extends over 13 amino acids. Trimming cost V 5 bases and J 4 bases, with 9 bases left between them. Germline V lookup: CDR1 MDHEN, CDR2 SYDVKM.

The chain carries TRBV29-1 and TRBJ1-1, with TRBD1 identical over 8 bases. The germline V gene encodes CDR1 SQVTM and CDR2 ANQGSEA. This CDR3 has 13 amino acids. V trimming: 7 bases; J trimming: 3 bases; junction bases outside the gene matches: 7. CDR3 bases: TGCAGCGGACGCAGGGGGCCGTACACTGAAGCTTTCTTT. Residues: CSGRRGPYTEAFF.

The table lists this clone with a count of one. The V and J genes are TRBV10-3 and TRBJ2-7, with D unclear. Between the trimmed V and J ends, which lost 6 bases and 0 bases, there was a span of 21 bases. The CDR3 runs 17 residues. From germline, CDR1 is ENHRY and CDR2 SYGVKD. CDR3 DNA: TGTGCCATCAGCATCTCGTCCGAGATTACTTTCTCCTACGAGCAGTACTTC. This gives the protein CAISISSEITFSYEQYF.

J is TRBJ1-1 and V is TRBV7-2; 10 positions match TRBD1. The CDR3 runs to 14 residues. Unmatched junction bases numbered 10, after V lost 5 bases and J lost 10 bases. Germline CDR1 SGHTA, CDR2 FQGNSA. In DNA, the CDR3 is TGTGCCAGCAGCCCCGACAGGGGGCTAGGGGGAGCTTTCTTT. It yields the protein CASSPDRGLGGAFF.

This clone was observed a single time. The rearrangement links TRBV10-3 to TRBJ1-5; 7 bases line up with TRBD1. This CDR3 has 13 residues. Germline V lookup: CDR1 ENHRY, CDR2 SYGVKD. V shed 5 bases, J shed 3 bases, and the junction held 1 base outside the gene matches. CDR3 nucleotide sequence: TGTGCCATCAGTACAGGGGACAATCAGCCCCAGCATTTT. Its protein product is CAISTGDNQPQHF.

The V and J genes are TRBV29-1 and TRBJ2-1, with 10 bases aligning to TRBD2. CDR3 length equals 14 residues. The germline V gene encodes CDR1 SQVTM and CDR2 ANQGSEA. V trimming: 7 bases; J trimming: 7 bases; junction bases outside the gene matches: 10. CDR3 in DNA: TGCAGCGCTAAAGAGCGGGGGGGCTTAAATGAGCAGTTCTTC. This encodes CSAKERGGLNEQFF.

This chain uses TRBV7-6 with TRBJ2-7; the match to TRBD1 covers 7 bases. Trimming cost V 5 bases and J 7 bases; bases outside gene matches: 8. The CDR3 is made up of 13 amino acids. Per the germline V gene, CDR1 is SGHVS and CDR2 is FNYEAQ. This chain's CDR3 is CASSQRWDSEQYF. CDR3 DNA: TGTGCCAGCAGCCAACGTTGGGACAGTGAGCAGTACTTC.

The chain links TRBV5-4 to TRBJ2-5, with 8 bases that match TRBD2. Germline V lookup: CDR1 SGHNT, CDR2 YYREEE (reference sequence). CDR3 length equals 15 residues. J was trimmed by 2 bases and V by 5 bases; bases with no gene match: 8. In DNA, the CDR3 is TGTGCCAGCAGTGGGGGAGCGGGGGTACAAGAGACCCAGTACTTC. Protein product: CASSGGAGVQETQYF. The full variable domain, in which reference TRBV5-4 and TRBJ2-5 provide the parts outside the CDR3, is ETGVTQSPTHLIKTRGQQVTLRCSSQSGHNTVSWYQQALGQGPQFIFQYYREEENGRGNFPPRFSGLQFPNYSSELNVNALELDDSALYLCASSGGAGVQETQYFGPGTRLLVL.

V gene TRBV11-2 combines with J gene TRBJ2-1, with 11 positions matching TRBD2. This CDR3 has 15 amino acids. Germline CDR1 is SGHAT and CDR2 is FQNNGV. The V segment lost 5 bases and the J segment 6 bases; nucleotides outside the gene matches: 6. This chain's CDR3 is CASSPGTSGLNEQFF. In DNA, the CDR3 is TGTGCCAGCAGCCCCGGGACTAGCGGACTCAATGAGCAGTTCTTC.

This clone was seen a handful of times. CDR3 nucleotides: TGTGCCAGCAGCGAACAGGGAGCCAATTCACCCCTCCACTTT. This sequence encodes CASSEQGANSPLHF. The gene calls are TRBV7-9 and TRBJ1-6; a weak D match, TRBD1 (6 bases). Germline loops: CDR1 SEHNR, CDR2 FQNEAQ (reference sequence). The CDR3 is made up of 14 amino acids. V was trimmed by 5 bases and J by 7 bases, leaving 12 bases between them.